The next 32 T cell receptor beta chains were all read from a single sample in a study of T cell repertoires in cytomegalovirus infection (dated by TCRdb to between 2018 and 2021). TCRdb shows the sequencer as Illumina HiSeq 1500. TCRdb trimmed the raw reads at Q25, called clones with MiXCR and kept productive beta chains. Rows are combined by CDR3 protein, so each entry shows the most common genes and DNA. This sample holds roughly 720,000 distinct CDR3 sequences; approximately 40% were observed only once. Together, the top ten hold about 2.8% of the sample. The sequenced sample consisted of PBMCs. The receptor source for this set is a human donor in good health (CMV status not recorded). Some clones in this sample may be carry-over from other donors' samples.

The V call is TRBV7-2, the J call TRBJ2-1; D is ambiguous. Trimming removed 3 bases from V and 12 bases from J, with 12 bases in between. The CDR3 sequence is 12 residues long. Germline CDR1 and CDR2: SGHTA and FQGNSA. The CDR3 reads CASSFERFGQFF. CDR3 nucleotides: TGTGCCAGCAGCTTCGAGAGATTTGGGCAGTTCTTC.

The gene calls are TRBV7-2 and TRBJ2-7; 8 bases are shared with TRBD1. Germline V gives CDR1 SGHTA, CDR2 FQGNSA. After removal of 0 bases from V and 2 bases from J, the junction contained 12 bases not matched to a gene. CDR3 size: 18 residues. CDR3 nucleotides: TGTGCCAGCAGCTTAGCCCGTCCTCCCCCAGGGGGCGCCTACGAGCAGTACTTC. This sequence encodes CASSLARPPPGGAYEQYF. The whole variable domain, remainder taken from reference TRBV7-2 and TRBJ2-7, is GAGVSQSPSNKVTEKGKDVELRCDPISGHTALYWYRQSLGQGLEFLIYFQGNSAPDKSGLPSDRFSAERTGGSVSTLTIQRTQQEDSAVYLCASSLARPPPGGAYEQYFGPGTRLTVT.

Only a few counts were recorded for this clonotype. The V gene is TRBV11-2, the J gene TRBJ1-1; TRBD1 is a possible D gene (5 bases). The germline gives CDR1 SGHAT, CDR2 FQNNGV. The CDR3 loop spans 15 amino acids. The germline V and J ends were trimmed by 3 bases and 1 base, with 12 bases remaining between them. The CDR3 loop is CASSFGTFPNTEAFF. The CDR3 nucleotides read TGTGCCAGCAGCTTCGGGACGTTCCCGAACACTGAAGCTTTCTTT.

The rearrangement uses TRBV12-3 or TRBV12-4 and TRBJ1-1; the D gene is possibly TRBD1 (5 bases). Trimming took off 7 bases at V and 0 bases at J, with 12 bases between the two ends. This CDR3 is built from 14 residues. DNA for the CDR3: TGTGCCAGCAACGCAGGGTTCGTGAACACTGAAGCTTTCTTT. This encodes CASNAGFVNTEAFF.

On this clonotype: A junction end diverges from the germline sequence, so it may reflect a read error. The chain's CDR3 is CSSSLEFPNEQYF. The DNA of the CDR3 is TGTTCCAGCAGTTTAGAATTCCCTAACGAGCAGTACTTC. V and J are TRBV12-3 or TRBV12-4 and TRBJ2-7; D is ambiguous. CDR3 length: 13 amino acids.

There are a few counts of this clonotype. The rearrangement joins TRBV12-3 or TRBV12-4 to TRBJ2-7; tentative D call: TRBD2 (5 bases). Trimming cost V 2 bases and J 2 bases, with 22 bases left between them. The CDR3 runs to 18 residues. In nucleotides, the CDR3 is TGTGCCAGCAGTTTACAGCACAGCGGAGGCTACTACACCTACGAGCAGTACTTC. The encoded protein is CASSLQHSGGYYTYEQYF.

This clonotype was detected only a few times. At one end the junction does not follow the germline gene, possibly because of a read error. The rearrangement uses TRBV4-1 and TRBJ1-2, with 7 bases matching TRBD1. CDR3 length: 16 amino acids. Germline V gene lookup returns CDR1 MGHRA and CDR2 YSYEKL. Here the CDR3 DNA reads TGTGCCAGCAGCCAAGATGGAGGGGGCACGGGCTATGGCTACACCTTC. Encoded protein: CASSQDGGGTGYGYTF.

V usage is TRBV29-1 and J usage is TRBJ2-2, with TRBD2 identical over 11 bases. Germline V CDR1 and CDR2: SQVTM, ANQGSEA. The CDR3 is 16 residues long. V gave up 0 bases and J gave up 6 bases; unmatched junction bases: 6. The CDR3 nucleotides are TGCAGCGTTGAAGAAAGCTTACTAGCGGGAGCCGGGGAGCTGTTTTTT. Its translation: CSVEESLLAGAGELFF.

The V gene is TRBV5-3, the J gene TRBJ2-5; 7 bases are shared with TRBD1. TRBV5-3 is annotated as an ORF whose role is uncertain. The CDR3 loop spans 15 amino acids. The trim removed 8 bases at V and 2 bases at J, leaving 12 bases unmatched. CDR3 loop: CASSRQGWGQETQYF. CDR3 coding DNA: TGTGCCAGCAGTCGACAGGGATGGGGACAAGAGACCCAGTACTTC.

In regard to this clonotype: This may arise from a read error, as a much more abundant clone is one base away. The gene calls are TRBV7-8 and TRBJ1-1, with D hard to call. Trimming cost V 2 bases and J 0 bases, with 22 bases left between them. Germline loops: CDR1 SGHVS, CDR2 FQNEAQ. This CDR3 region has 19 residues. CDR3 nucleotides: TGTGCCAGCAGCTTACCGCCGGTTCTGAATACAGATTTGAACACTGAAGCTTTCTTT. It yields the protein CASSLPPVLNTDLNTEAFF.

The chain links TRBV6-5 to TRBJ1-1, with a tentative D call TRBD1 (6 bases). The germline gives CDR1 MNHEY, CDR2 SVGAGI. Deletions cut 5 bases from V and 10 bases from J, with 20 bases between. The CDR3 totals 14 residues. Here the CDR3 reads CASSPYNKQGRAFF. CDR3 sequence (DNA): TGTGCCAGCAGTCCCTATAATAAACAGGGCCGAGCTTTCTTT.

The rearrangement joins TRBV19 to TRBJ2-2; maybe TRBD1 (5 bases). This CDR3 is 16 amino acids long. Germline V gives CDR1 LNHDA, CDR2 SQIVND (reference sequence). Trimming removed 4 bases at V and 1 base at J, with 13 bases between. The CDR3 loop reads CASSTLQTENTGELFF. The CDR3 nucleotides read TGTGCCAGTAGTACCCTACAGACAGAGAACACCGGGGAGCTGTTTTTT.

V gene TRBV28 combines with J gene TRBJ1-6; D uncertain. Trimming left V 5 bases short and J 11 bases short, with 13 bases between. The germline V gene encodes CDR1 MDHEN and CDR2 SYDVKM. This CDR3 region has 13 residues. The CDR3 here is CASSSGVRAPLHF. CDR3 nucleotides: TGTGCCAGCAGTAGTGGGGTCCGGGCACCCCTCCACTTT.

In its sample, this clonotype was seen many times. The gene calls are TRBV28 and TRBJ1-6, with TRBD1 matching 11 bases. The length of the CDR3 is 15 residues. J lost 8 bases, V lost 4 bases, and 4 bases had no gene match. Germline loops: CDR1 MDHEN, CDR2 SYDVKM. In nucleotides, the CDR3 is TGTGCCAGCAGTTCTCTGGGACAGGGGGATTCACCCCTCCACTTT. Protein: CASSSLGQGDSPLHF.

The CDR3: CASSLSRGQGVDTQYF. The CDR3 region has the DNA TGTGCCAGCAGCCTATCTCGGGGGCAGGGGGTTGATACGCAGTATTTT. V gene TRBV11-3 combines with J gene TRBJ2-3; D perhaps matches TRBD1 (7 bases). CDR1 is SGHNT and CDR2 is YENEEA in the germline V gene. V was pared by 5 bases and J by 6 bases, with 21 bases between. The CDR3 is made up of 16 amino acids.

This clonotype was counted between two and nine times. The CDR3 region has the DNA TGCAGTGCTAGAAGCGGGGACCCCTACGAGCAGTACTTC. It specifies CSARSGDPYEQYF. The J gene is TRBJ2-7, the V gene TRBV20-1; 7 bases map to TRBD2. V was pared by 2 bases and J by 2 bases, with 3 bases of the junction left unmatched. This CDR3 is 13 amino acids long. Per the germline V gene, CDR1 is DFQATT and CDR2 is SNEGSKA (reference sequence).

The gene calls are TRBV5-6 and TRBJ2-5, with D tentatively TRBD1 or TRBD2 (5 bases each). This CDR3 comprises 16 residues. From germline, CDR1 is SGHDT and CDR2 YYEEEE. Deletions cut 2 bases from V and 4 bases from J, with 18 bases between. The CDR3, as DNA: TGTGCCAGCAGCTTCGGTGGGACCCCGGTTGGAGAGACCCAGTACTTC. Its protein is CASSFGGTPVGETQYF.

With respect to this clonotype: A read error may account for a junction end that differs from germline. The genes are TRBV5-6 and TRBJ1-1, with 10 bases fitting TRBD1. This CDR3 spans 14 amino acids. Germline loops: CDR1 SGHDT, CDR2 YYEEEE. The chain's CDR3 is CASSSEGTGAATAF. The CDR3 DNA reads as TGTGCCAGCAGCTCGGAGGGGACAGGGGCCGCCACGGCCTTT.

V gene TRBV12-3 or TRBV12-4 combines with J gene TRBJ2-7; D is perhaps TRBD1 (5 bases). V gave up 4 bases and J gave up 3 bases, with 22 bases separating them. CDR3 length: 17 residues. The CDR3 sequence is CASSSSGNRVQNYEQYF. The CDR3 nucleotides read TGTGCCAGCAGTTCCTCAGGGAATCGTGTTCAAAACTACGAGCAGTACTTC.

The table lists this clonotype with a few counts. V and J are TRBV7-8 and TRBJ2-1; 9 nucleotides match TRBD2. The V segment lost 1 base and the J segment 9 bases; nucleotides outside the gene matches: 16. The CDR3 extends over 18 amino acids. The V gene's germline CDR1 is SGHVS and CDR2 FQNEAQ. The CDR3 loop reads CASSLGPQIAGVIGEQFF. In DNA form, the CDR3 reads TGTGCCAGCAGCTTAGGCCCACAGATAGCGGGAGTAATAGGTGAGCAGTTCTTC.

The chain carries TRBV29-1 and TRBJ2-2; 9 nucleotides line up with TRBD1. CDR1 SQVTM and CDR2 ANQGSEA come from the germline V gene. The CDR3 contains 14 residues. J lost 1 base, V lost 7 bases, and 4 bases had no gene match. The CDR3 is CSAPGQGNTGELFF. The CDR3 nucleotides read TGCAGCGCCCCGGGACAGGGGAACACCGGGGAGCTGTTTTTT.

This clonotype has a handful of counts. V gene TRBV29-1 combines with J gene TRBJ1-1; D unclear. The CDR3 is 12 residues long. Between the trimmed V and J ends, which lost 5 bases and 8 bases, there was a span of 15 bases. Germline V lookup: CDR1 SQVTM, CDR2 ANQGSEA. DNA of the CDR3: TGCAGCGTTATCTCAGAGGCTACAGAAGCTTTCTTT. Translation: CSVISEATEAFF. Full variable domain (outside the CDR3, taken from reference TRBV29-1 and TRBJ1-1): SAVISQKPSRDICQRGTSLTIQCQVDSQVTMMFWYRQQPGQSLTLIATANQGSEATYESGFVIDKFPISRPNLTFSTLTVSNMSPEDSSIYLCSVISEATEAFFGQGTRLTVV.

J is TRBJ2-5 and V is TRBV11-1; TRBD2 agrees at 12 bases. With 5 bases clipped from V and 5 bases from J, the junction kept 9 bases outside the gene matches. The CDR3 is 16 amino acids. CDR1 and CDR2 from the germline V gene are SGHAT and FQDESV (reference sequence). The DNA for the CDR3 is TGTGCCAGCAGCCCAACTGGACTAGCGGGAACGGAGACCCAGTACTTC. Translated: CASSPTGLAGTETQYF.

The rearrangement links TRBV28 to TRBJ1-1, with unresolved D. The CDR3 runs to 14 residues. Between the trimmed V and J ends, which lost 6 bases and 1 base, there was a span of 12 bases. Per the germline V gene, CDR1 is MDHEN and CDR2 is SYDVKM. CDR3 DNA sequence: TGTGCCAGCAGGGTTGATTTTCGGAACACTGAAGCTTTCTTT. This sequence encodes CASRVDFRNTEAFF.

In the case of this clonotype: A much larger clone lies one base from this, so it may be a read error. Here the CDR3 omits its conserved ending phenylalanine or tryptophan, so a read error is the likely source. V and J are TRBV7-2 and TRBJ2-7; D gene ambiguous. The CDR3 extends over 12 amino acids. Germline assignment: CDR1 SGHTA and CDR2 FQGNSA. Trimming took 3 bases from V and 1 from J, leaving 4 bases between them. The DNA of the CDR3 is TGTGCCAGCAGCTTTACTTCCTACGAGCAGTACTGC. The encoded protein is CASSFTSYEQYC.

The table lists this clonotype with many counts. The chain uses TRBV28 and TRBJ1-5, with D unclear. Germline CDR1 MDHEN, CDR2 SYDVKM. The CDR3 length is 14 residues. Trimming stripped 2 bases from V and 8 bases from J, with 13 bases between. CDR3 loop: CASSLPGRSKPQHF. The CDR3 DNA follows: TGTGCCAGCAGTTTACCAGGCCGGTCCAAGCCCCAGCATTTT.

The chain is built from TRBV7-2 and TRBJ2-7, with 13 positions matching TRBD2. From germline, CDR1 is SGHTA and CDR2 FQGNSA. The CDR3 spans 16 residues. V lost 5 bases and J lost 2; bases outside the gene matches: 6. The DNA of the CDR3 is TGTGCCAGCAGCCCCAGGACTAGCGGGAGACCCTACGAGCAGTACTTC. This translates into CASSPRTSGRPYEQYF.

This clonotype was counted a few times. The chain couples TRBV28 to TRBJ2-5, with D perhaps TRBD2 (5 bases). Deletions cut 3 bases from V and 5 bases from J, with 16 bases between. This CDR3 comprises 15 residues. Germline assignment: CDR1 MDHEN and CDR2 SYDVKM. CDR3 loop: CASSFEGSTSETQYF. The CDR3 DNA is TGTGCCAGCAGTTTCGAGGGTTCTACGTCGGAGACCCAGTACTTC.

This clonotype appeared a few times. V usage is TRBV12-5 and J usage is TRBJ1-2; maybe TRBD1 (5 bases). V gave up 6 bases and J gave up 4 bases, with 15 bases separating them. CDR1 is LGHNT and CDR2 is FRNRAP in the germline V gene. The CDR3 consists of 14 residues. The CDR3 DNA reads as TGTGCTAGTGGCCGGTGGGGGGAGGTCTATGGCTACACCTTC. It yields the protein CASGRWGEVYGYTF.

The chain combines TRBV29-1 with TRBJ2-7; a possible D gene is TRBD2 (5 bases). The germline gives CDR1 SQVTM, CDR2 ANQGSEA. CDR3 length: 11 amino acids. V was cut by 3 bases and J by 3 bases, with 6 bases left in between. CDR3 in amino acids: CSVDRDYEQYF. The CDR3 DNA reads as TGCAGCGTTGACCGGGACTACGAGCAGTACTTC.

Comments on this clonotype: Since no conserved phenylalanine or tryptophan closes the CDR3, a read error is the likely cause. The V gene is TRBV5-8, the J gene TRBJ1-1; a weak D match, TRBD1 (6 bases). The length of the CDR3 is 15 residues. Germline V gene data show CDR1 as SGHTS and CDR2 as YDEGEE. CDR3 loop: CASSGQGGGYTEAFL. In nucleotides, the CDR3 is TGCGCCAGCAGCGGCCAAGGGGGGGGGTATACTGAAGCTTTCTTG.

This chain uses TRBV6-5 with TRBJ1-2; D call uncertain. Germline-derived CDR1 and CDR2 are MNHEY and SVGAGI. Trimming left V 6 bases short and J 2 bases short, with 25 bases between. This CDR3 region has 18 residues. The CDR3 loop reads CASSSITHGLPLNYGYTF. The CDR3 DNA follows: TGTGCCAGCAGCTCTATTACCCATGGGCTCCCTCTCAACTATGGCTACACCTTC.